These 10 T cell receptor beta chains share one sample of origin, sequenced in a study of OX40 agonist ivuxolimab in advanced cancers. Data came from immunoSEQ multiplex PCR; TCRdb stores just in-frame clones and leaves some out. The data show some 19,000 clones, approximately 90% seen once. The starting material was CD4+ or CD8+ T cells sorted from blood, obtained in a trial of the OX40 agonist ivuxolimab. The source of these receptors is an adult with an advanced solid tumor such as melanoma, head and neck, liver or kidney cancer.

The V call is TRBV27, the J call TRBJ2-7; D ambiguous. CDR1 and CDR2 (germline): MNHEY, SMNVEV (reference sequence). The V end lost 0 bases, the J end lost 6 bases, and 18 bases lay between the germline ends. This CDR3 contains 16 residues. The CDR3 nucleotides read TGTGCCAGCAGTTTATCCCCCGCAAGTATTGAGTCCGAGCAGTACTTC. Residues: CASSLSPASIESEQYF.

This clone came up once. This chain joins TRBV5-1 and TRBJ1-2; 7 bases line up with TRBD1. The CDR3 contains 13 residues. Germline-derived CDR1 and CDR2 are SGHRS and YFSETQ. V shed 0 bases and J 4 bases; nucleotides not matched to a gene: 0. CDR3 loop: CASSLGTGYGYTF. CDR3 DNA sequence: TGCGCCAGCAGCTTGGGGACAGGCTATGGCTACACCTTC.

V gene TRBV5-4 combines with J gene TRBJ2-7, with D possibly being TRBD1 or TRBD2 (5 bases each). Trimming left V 7 bases short and J 7 bases short, with 18 bases between. Germline V gives CDR1 SGHNT, CDR2 YYREEE (reference sequence). This CDR3 has 13 amino acids. The CDR3 nucleotides read TGTGCCAGCGGGGAGTGGGGGAGAGGGGAGCAGTACTTC. Amino acids: CASGEWGRGEQYF. Together with reference TRBV5-4 and TRBJ2-7, the CDR3 gives the full variable domain: ETGVTQSPTHLIKTRGQQVTLRCSSQSGHNTVSWYQQALGQGPQFIFQYYREEENGRGNFPPRFSGLQFPNYSSELNVNALELDDSALYLCASGEWGRGEQYFGPGTRLTVT.

The V gene is TRBV7-8, the J gene TRBJ1-5; D call uncertain. Germline CDR1 reads SGHVS; CDR2 reads FQNEAQ. V lost 5 bases and J 2 bases, leaving 19 bases between the germline ends. This CDR3 region has 17 residues. The CDR3 bases are TGTGCCAGCAGCCCGCGGACGTCCCTTCGGGGCAATCAGCCCCAGCATTTT. It specifies CASSPRTSLRGNQPQHF.

J is TRBJ2-3 and V is TRBV7-8; D possibly corresponds to TRBD2 (6 bases). Looked up from germline, CDR1 is SGHVS and CDR2 is FQNEAQ. V dropped 5 bases and J dropped 2 bases, with 14 bases sitting between them. This CDR3 contains 15 residues. CDR3: CASSRGGVATDTQYF. Written as DNA, the CDR3 is TGTGCCAGCAGCAGGGGCGGGGTTGCCACAGATACGCAGTATTTT.

The gene calls are TRBV27 and TRBJ2-7, with 8 bases identical to TRBD1. The CDR3 has 16 amino acids. V dropped 0 bases and J dropped 0; count of bases not matched to a gene: 4. CDR1 is MNHEY, CDR2 SMNVEV, per germline (reference sequence). CDR3: CASSLSTGERSYEQYF. The CDR3 DNA reads as TGTGCCAGCAGTTTATCGACAGGGGAACGCTCCTACGAGCAGTACTTC.

Here the CDR3 DNA reads TGTGCCAGTAGTATAGCCCGACAGGGGCGGAATTCACCCCTCCACTTT. It yields the protein CASSIARQGRNSPLHF. The genes are TRBV19 and TRBJ1-6; TRBD1 matches 8 bases. This CDR3 region has 16 residues. Germline assignment: CDR1 LNHDA and CDR2 SQIVND (reference sequence). Losses at the gene ends were 1 base for V and 7 bases for J; bases not matched to a gene: 6.

V usage is TRBV11-2 and J usage is TRBJ1-4, with 8 bases lining up with TRBD1. J gave up 4 bases and V 5 bases, and 3 bases lay outside the gene matches. The germline gives CDR1 SGHAT, CDR2 FQNNGV. CDR3 size: 14 residues. This CDR3 is CASSRDRFNEKLFF. CDR3 DNA: TGTGCCAGCAGCCGGGACAGGTTTAATGAAAAACTGTTTTTT.

The chain has TRBV11-2 and TRBJ1-2; D unresolved. CDR1 and CDR2 (germline): SGHAT, FQNNGV. V was trimmed by 5 bases and J by 5 bases, leaving 18 bases between them. The CDR3 spans 15 residues. The CDR3 bases are TGTGCCAGCAGCAACCACGTAGAGGGTCATTATGGCTACACCTTC. Translated, it gives CASSNHVEGHYGYTF.

Details on this clone: The same CDR3 arises from other DNA sequences in this sample as well. J is TRBJ2-5 and V is TRBV6-5; a possible D gene is TRBD2 (7 bases). The CDR3 extends over 15 amino acids. V was trimmed by 6 bases and J by 5 bases, leaving 19 bases between them. Germline lookup yields CDR1 MNHEY and CDR2 SVGAGI. The CDR3 region has the DNA TGTGCCAGCAGCCCAGTGGCGGGGGCCTGGGAGACCCAGTACTTC. Its protein product is CASSPVAGAWETQYF.